This paragraph reports one T cell receptor beta chain. This specimen comes from a study of T-cell reconstitution after alpha-beta-depleted transplantation in children. TCRbeta library preparation incorporated unique molecular identifiers. One entry per CDR3 protein, called by TCRdb with MiXCR from the PCR reads. The sample comprises 490,000 or so distinct CDR3 sequences, under 15% of which are singletons, and around 6% rests with the top ten. The sequence was obtained from a human donor who donated a stem cell graft to a child with combined immunodeficiency. The source was PBMCs from the stem cell graft donor, collected from the stem cell graft.

CDR3 coding DNA: TGTGCCATCAGTGAGTCGACGGGAGGGGGTAGGAATGAGCAGTTCTTC. It yields the protein CAISESTGGGRNEQFF. The rearrangement uses TRBV10-3 and TRBJ2-1, with TRBD2 matching 8 bases. CDR3 length: 16 amino acids. Germline CDR1 ENHRY, CDR2 SYGVKD. J gave up 7 bases and V 0 bases, and 8 bases lay outside the gene matches.